This T cell receptor (beta chain) was retrieved from a study of blood T cell repertoires in COVID-19. In the study overall: The United States, Italy and Spain provided the acute and convalescent COVID-19 samples.

Sequencing used immunoSEQ multiplex PCR; TCRdb keeps in-frame clones, though not all of them. The sample contains 100,000 to 120,000 clones, around 81% of which appear only once. The CDR3 contains 17 residues. Germline V CDR1 and CDR2: SGDLS, YYNGEE. The ends were cut back, 0 bases at V and 2 bases at J, with 12 bases in the middle. Input material: peripheral blood. The TCR comes from a woman between 70 and 85 years old with acute or convalescent COVID-19. The chain has TRBV9 and TRBJ2-6; D gene ambiguous. CDR3 in DNA: TGTGCCAGCAGCGTAGGACCCAGGCAACCTGGGGCCAACGTCCTGACTTTC. Amino acid sequence: CASSVGPRQPGANVLTF.